Included here is one TCR beta chain sequence, with context. This specimen belongs to a study of cytomegalovirus exposure and HLA in healthy donors. The PCR used 60 Vbeta and 13 Jbeta primers. Clones were read by immunoSEQ multiplex PCR, and TCRdb kept only the in-frame ones, dropping some. The sample carries about 200,000 clones, roughly 83% recorded once. The source is a male donor in good health and CMV-seropositive. The sample was PBMCs.

The CDR3 region is CASSVGQGSNQPQHF. CDR3 DNA sequence: TGTGCCAGCAGCGTGGGACAGGGGAGCAATCAGCCCCAGCATTTT. The gene calls are TRBV7-9 and TRBJ1-5; 10 bases align to TRBD1. The V and J ends lost 5 bases and 1 base, in that order; junction bases with no gene match: 2. Germline V gives CDR1 SEHNR, CDR2 FQNEAQ (reference sequence). CDR3 size: 15 residues.